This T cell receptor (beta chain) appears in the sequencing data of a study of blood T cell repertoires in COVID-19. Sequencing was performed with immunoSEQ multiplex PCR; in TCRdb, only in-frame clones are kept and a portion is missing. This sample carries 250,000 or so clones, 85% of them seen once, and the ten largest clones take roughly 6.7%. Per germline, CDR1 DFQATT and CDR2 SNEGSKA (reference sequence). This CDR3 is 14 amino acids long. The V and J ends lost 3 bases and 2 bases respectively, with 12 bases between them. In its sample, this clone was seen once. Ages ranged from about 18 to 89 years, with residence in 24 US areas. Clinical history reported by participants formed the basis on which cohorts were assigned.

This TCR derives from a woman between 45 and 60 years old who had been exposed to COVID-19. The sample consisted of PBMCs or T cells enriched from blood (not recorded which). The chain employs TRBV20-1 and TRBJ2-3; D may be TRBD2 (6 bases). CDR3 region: CSASNGDFTDTQYF. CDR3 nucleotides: TGCAGTGCTAGTAACGGGGACTTCACAGATACGCAGTATTTT.